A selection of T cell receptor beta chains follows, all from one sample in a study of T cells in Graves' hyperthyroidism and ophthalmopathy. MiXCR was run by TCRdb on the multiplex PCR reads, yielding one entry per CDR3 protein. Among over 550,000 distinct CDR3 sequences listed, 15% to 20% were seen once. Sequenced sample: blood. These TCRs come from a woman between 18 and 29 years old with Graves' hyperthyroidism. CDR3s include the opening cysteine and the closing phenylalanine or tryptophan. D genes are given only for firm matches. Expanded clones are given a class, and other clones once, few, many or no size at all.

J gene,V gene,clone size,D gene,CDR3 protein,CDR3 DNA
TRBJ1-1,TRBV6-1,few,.,CASSEAKRKGTEAFF,TGTGCCAGCAGTGAAGCGAAGCGGAAAGGGACTGAAGCTTTCTTT
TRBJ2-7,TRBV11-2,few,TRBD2,CASSQLAGGPYEQYF,TGTGCCAGCAGCCAACTAGCGGGAGGGCCCTACGAGCAGTACTTC
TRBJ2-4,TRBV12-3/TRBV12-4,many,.,CASSKEGRAKNIQYF,TGTGCCAGCAGTAAGGAAGGACGGGCCAAAAACATTCAGTACTTC
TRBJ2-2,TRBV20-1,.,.,CSARRRVSNTGELFF,TGCAGTGCTAGACGCCGGGTTTCGAACACCGGGGAGCTGTTTTTT
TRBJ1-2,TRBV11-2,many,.,CASSLGTATYGYTF,TGTGCCAGCAGCTTAGGGACAGCCACCTATGGCTACACCTTC
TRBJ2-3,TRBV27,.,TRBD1,CASSSGQGGGDTQYF,TGTGCCAGCAGTTCGGGACAGGGGGGTGGAGATACGCAGTATTTT
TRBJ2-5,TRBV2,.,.,CASGRGQGGMETQYF,TGTGCCAGCGGACGAGGGCAGGGAGGAATGGAGACCCAGTACTTC
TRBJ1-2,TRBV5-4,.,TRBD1,CASSSGTEMYGYTF,TGTGCCAGCAGCTCCGGGACAGAGATGTATGGCTACACCTTC
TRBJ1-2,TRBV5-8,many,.,CASSLKGGPYGYTF,TGTGCCAGCAGCTTGAAAGGGGGGCCCTATGGCTACACCTTC
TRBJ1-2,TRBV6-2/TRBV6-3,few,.,CASSQSAGHYGYTF,TGTGCCAGCAGTCAATCGGCAGGGCACTATGGCTACACCTTC
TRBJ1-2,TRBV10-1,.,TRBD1,CASSVPSGQGYVGYTF,TGCGCCAGCAGTGTCCCCTCGGGACAGGGGTACGTTGGCTACACCTTC
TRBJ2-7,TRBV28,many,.,CASSFQSYEQYF,TGTGCCAGCAGTTTCCAGTCCTACGAGCAGTACTTC
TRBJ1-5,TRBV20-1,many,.,CSAMRGNQPQHF,TGCAGTGCTATGCGGGGCAATCAGCCCCAGCATTTT
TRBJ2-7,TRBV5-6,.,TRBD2,CASSLELAGLDSYEQYF,TGTGCCAGCAGCTTGGAACTAGCGGGTTTGGACTCCTACGAGCAGTACTTC
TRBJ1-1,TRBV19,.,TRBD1,CANSPERQGIEAFF,TGTGCCAATAGTCCCGAGAGACAGGGAATTGAAGCTTTCTTT
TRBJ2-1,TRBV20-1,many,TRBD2,CSARDPTSGTANEQFF,TGCAGTGCTAGAGACCCTACTAGCGGGACAGCCAATGAGCAGTTCTTC
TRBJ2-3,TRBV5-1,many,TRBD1,CASSSMDRATDTQYF,TGCGCCAGCAGCTCAATGGACAGGGCCACAGATACGCAGTATTTT
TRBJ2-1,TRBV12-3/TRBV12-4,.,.,CASSLAVGQFF,TGTGCCAGCAGTTTAGCCGTTGGGCAGTTCTTC
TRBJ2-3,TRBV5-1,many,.,CASSEAGADTQYF,TGCGCCAGCAGCGAAGCAGGGGCAGATACGCAGTATTTT
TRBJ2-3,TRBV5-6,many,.,CASSLGTATDTQYF,TGTGCCAGCAGCTTGGGGACAGCCACAGATACGCAGTATTTT
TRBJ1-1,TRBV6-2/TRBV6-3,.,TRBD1,CASSYYLGTGGKNAEAFF,TGTGCCAGCAGTTACTACCTGGGGACAGGGGGCAAGAACGCTGAAGCTTTCTTT
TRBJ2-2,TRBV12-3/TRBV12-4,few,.,CASSFPDTGELFF,TGTGCCAGCAGTTTTCCGGACACCGGGGAGCTGTTTTTT
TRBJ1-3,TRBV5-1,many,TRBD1,CASSRGDRGSGNTIYF,TGCGCCAGCAGCCGCGGGGACAGGGGATCCGGAAACACCATATATTTT
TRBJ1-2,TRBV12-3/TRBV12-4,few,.,CASSFSLGRAAGGYTF,TGTGCCAGCAGTTTTTCACTCGGCAGGGCGGCGGGGGGCTACACCTTC
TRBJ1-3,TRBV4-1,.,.,CASSQVRSFSGNTIYF,TGCGCCAGCAGCCAAGTCAGATCTTTCTCTGGAAACACCATATATTTT
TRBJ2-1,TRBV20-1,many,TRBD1,CSARDQRTGSSYNEQFF,TGCAGTGCTAGAGATCAACGGACAGGGAGCTCCTACAATGAGCAGTTCTTC
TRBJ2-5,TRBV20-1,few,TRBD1,CSAPGTAQETQYF,TGCAGTGCTCCAGGGACAGCCCAAGAGACCCAGTACTTC
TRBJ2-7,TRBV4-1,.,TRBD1,CASSQDGRGQGFYEQYF,TGCGCCAGCAGCCAAGACGGTAGGGGACAGGGCTTCTACGAGCAGTACTTC
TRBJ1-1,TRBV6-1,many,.,CASSWIGRTEAFF,TGTGCCAGCAGTTGGATTGGGAGAACTGAAGCTTTCTTT
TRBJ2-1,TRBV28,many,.,CASSSGFTDNEQFF,TGTGCCAGCAGCTCGGGGTTCACAGACAATGAGCAGTTCTTC
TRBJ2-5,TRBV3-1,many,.,CASSQDGGWGETQYF,TGTGCCAGCAGCCAAGACGGCGGGTGGGGGGAGACCCAGTACTTC
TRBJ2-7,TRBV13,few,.,CASSLEGDSSSYEQYF,TGTGCCAGCAGCTTAGAGGGGGACTCCAGCTCCTACGAGCAGTACTTC
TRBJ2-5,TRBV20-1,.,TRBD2,CSARGGLAGAQETQYF,TGCAGTGCTAGGGGGGGACTAGCGGGAGCACAAGAGACCCAGTACTTC
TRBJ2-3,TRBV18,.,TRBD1,CASSHITTGDTDTQYF,TGTGCCAGCTCACATATAACGACAGGGGACACAGATACGCAGTATTTT
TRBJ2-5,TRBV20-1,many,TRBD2,CSLTPPGLAETQYF,TGCAGTCTAACGCCTCCGGGACTAGCTGAGACCCAGTACTTC
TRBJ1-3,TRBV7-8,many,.,CASSLVRGEAGNTIYF,TGTGCCAGCAGCTTAGTACGGGGGGAGGCTGGAAACACCATATATTTT
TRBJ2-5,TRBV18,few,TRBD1,CASSPPGTGGVETQYF,TGTGCCAGCTCACCTCCCGGGACAGGGGGTGTGGAGACCCAGTACTTC
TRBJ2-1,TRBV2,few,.,CASSEEWIGGGEQFF,TGTGCCAGCAGTGAAGAGTGGATAGGGGGAGGTGAGCAGTTCTTC
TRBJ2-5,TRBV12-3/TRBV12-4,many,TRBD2,CASSRTGLAGGETQYF,TGTGCCAGCAGTCGGACGGGGCTAGCGGGAGGAGAGACCCAGTACTTC
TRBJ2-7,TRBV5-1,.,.,CASSLGGSYGQYF,TGCGCCAGCAGCTTAGGCGGTTCCTACGGGCAGTACTTC
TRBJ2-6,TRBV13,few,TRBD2,CASSPPAGGPGANVLTF,TGTGCCAGCAGCCCCCCTGCGGGGGGGCCTGGGGCCAACGTCCTGACTTTC
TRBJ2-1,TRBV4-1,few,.,CASSTGSYNEQFF,TGCGCCAGCAGTACAGGCTCCTACAATGAGCAGTTCTTC
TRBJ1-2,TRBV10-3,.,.,CAISESGGANGYTF,TGTGCCATCAGTGAGTCGGGAGGGGCAAATGGCTACACCTTC
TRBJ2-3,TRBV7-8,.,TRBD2,CASSRPGTSGGGGTDTQYF,TGTGCCAGCAGCCGCCCAGGGACTAGCGGGGGGGGTGGAACAGATACGCAGTATTTT
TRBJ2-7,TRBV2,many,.,CASSEGVGGTEQYF,TGTGCCAGCAGTGAAGGGGTCGGCGGGACAGAACAGTACTTC
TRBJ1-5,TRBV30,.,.,CAWSGVSTGNQPQHF,TGTGCCTGGTCGGGGGTTAGTACGGGCAATCAGCCCCAGCATTTT
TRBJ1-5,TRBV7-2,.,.,CASSLITEQPQHF,TGTGCCAGCAGCTTAATCACAGAACAGCCCCAGCATTTT
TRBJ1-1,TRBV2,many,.,CASSFRHLNTEAFF,TGTGCCAGCAGTTTCCGACATTTAAACACTGAAGCTTTCTTT
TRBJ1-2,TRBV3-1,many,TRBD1,CASSQEVGQGYHGYTF,TGTGCCAGCAGCCAAGAAGTGGGACAGGGGTACCATGGCTACACCTTC
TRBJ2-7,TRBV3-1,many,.,CASSQSPTPAYEQYF,TGTGCCAGCAGCCAATCCCCGACTCCTGCCTACGAGCAGTACTTC
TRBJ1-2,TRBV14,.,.,CASSPPRDRYGYTF,TGTGCCAGCAGCCCGCCCAGGGACCGCTATGGCTACACCTTC
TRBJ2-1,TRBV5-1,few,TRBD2,CASSLVRFSGGWEQFF,TGCGCCAGCAGCTTGGTCCGATTCAGCGGGGGCTGGGAGCAGTTCTTC
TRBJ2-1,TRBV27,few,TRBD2,CASRRGGGSGGNEQFF,TGTGCCAGCAGGAGAGGAGGGGGATCGGGGGGGAATGAGCAGTTCTTC